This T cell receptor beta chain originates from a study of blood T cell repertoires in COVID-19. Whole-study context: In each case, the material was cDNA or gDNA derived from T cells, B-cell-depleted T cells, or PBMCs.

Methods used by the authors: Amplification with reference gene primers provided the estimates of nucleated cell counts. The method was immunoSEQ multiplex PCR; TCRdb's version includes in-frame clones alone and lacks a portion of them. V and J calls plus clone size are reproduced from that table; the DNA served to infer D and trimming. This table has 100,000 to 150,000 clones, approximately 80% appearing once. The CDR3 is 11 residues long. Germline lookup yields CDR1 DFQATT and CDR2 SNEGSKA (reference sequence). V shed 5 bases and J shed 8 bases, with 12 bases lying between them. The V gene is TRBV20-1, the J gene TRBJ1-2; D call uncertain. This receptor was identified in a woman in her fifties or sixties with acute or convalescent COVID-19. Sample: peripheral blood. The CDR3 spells CSALDLRGYTF. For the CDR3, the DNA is TGCAGTGCTCTGGACTTGAGAGGCTACACCTTC.